These 5 T cell receptor beta chains were all obtained from the same sample, sequenced in a study of PD-L1 blockade in urothelial cancer. Only in-frame clones appear in the TCRdb table, and some are missing; sequencing was by immunoSEQ multiplex PCR. The table has more than 40,000 clones, about 90% seen once; the top ten hold 16%. The sample here was PBMCs, taken around atezolizumab (anti-PD-L1) treatment. These receptors all stem from a man aged 60 to 69 with urothelial cancer.

The rearrangement uses TRBV27 and TRBJ2-2; TRBD2 is a possible D gene (5 bases). V was shortened by 3 bases and J by 4 bases, with 12 bases between the two germline ends. The CDR3 covers 15 residues. In germline, CDR1 is MNHEY, CDR2 SMNVEV (reference sequence). The CDR3 DNA sequence: TGTGCCAGCAGTTTTTACTTCCGGGGCACCGGGGAGCTGTTTTTT. It yields the protein CASSFYFRGTGELFF.

This chain joins TRBV30 and TRBJ2-3; 11 nucleotides agree with TRBD2. The J segment lost 1 base and the V segment lost 3 bases, leaving 0 bases of the junction unmatched. Germline V gives CDR1 GTSNPN, CDR2 SVGIG (reference sequence). This CDR3 comprises 14 residues. Written as DNA, the CDR3 is TGTGCCTGGAGGGGACTAGCGGGCACAGATACGCAGTATTTT. Protein: CAWRGLAGTDTQYF.

The rearrangement uses TRBV19 and TRBJ1-2, with D maybe TRBD1 (5 bases). CDR1 LNHDA and CDR2 SQIVND come from the germline V gene (reference sequence). V gave up 5 bases and J gave up 0 bases, with 13 bases separating them. This CDR3 is built from 15 residues. Here the CDR3 DNA reads TGTGCCAGTAGTGCCCCACAGGAAGCTAACTATGGCTACACCTTC. Its protein product is CASSAPQEANYGYTF.

J is TRBJ2-7 and V is TRBV21-1; the table's D call, TRBD2, has no DNA check behind it. TRBV21-1 is reported as a pseudogene. The CDR3 contains 19 residues. The CDR3 DNA sequence: TGTGCCAGCAGCAAATGCCTTGCTAGCGGGAGGGCCGTGGTTGGTGAGCAGTACTTC. This encodes CASSKCLASGRAVVGEQYF.

The chain joins TRBV7-3 to TRBJ2-2, with a tentative D call TRBD2 (6 bases). Between the trimmed V and J ends, which lost 1 base and 1 base, there was a span of 7 bases. Germline-derived CDR1 and CDR2 are SGHTA and FQGTGA. The CDR3 sequence is 15 residues long. The CDR3 loop reads CASSLRGGNTGELFF. The CDR3 nucleotides are TGTGCCAGCAGCTTAAGGGGAGGGAACACCGGGGAGCTGTTTTTT. Supplemented by reference TRBV7-3 and TRBJ2-2, the full variable domain reads GAGVSQTPSNKVTEKGKYVELRCDPISGHTALYWYRQSLGQGPEFLIYFQGTGAADDSGLPNDRFFAVRPEGSVSTLKIQRTERGDSAVYLCASSLRGGNTGELFFGEGSRLTVL.